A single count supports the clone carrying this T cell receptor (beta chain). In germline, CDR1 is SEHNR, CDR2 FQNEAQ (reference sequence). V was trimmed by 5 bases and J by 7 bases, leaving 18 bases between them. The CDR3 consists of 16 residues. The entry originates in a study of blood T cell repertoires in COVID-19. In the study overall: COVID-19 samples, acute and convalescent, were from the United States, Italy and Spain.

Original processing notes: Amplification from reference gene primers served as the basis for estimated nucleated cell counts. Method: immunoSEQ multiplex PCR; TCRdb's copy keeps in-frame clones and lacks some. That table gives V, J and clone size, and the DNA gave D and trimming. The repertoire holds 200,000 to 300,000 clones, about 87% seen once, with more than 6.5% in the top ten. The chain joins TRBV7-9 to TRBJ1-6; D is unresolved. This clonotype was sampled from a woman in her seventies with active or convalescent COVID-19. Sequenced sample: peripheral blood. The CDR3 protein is CASSPAGGAINSPLHF. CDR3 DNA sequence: TGTGCCAGCAGCCCAGCAGGTGGTGCTATCAATTCACCCCTCCACTTT.